This T cell receptor beta chain was sequenced in a study of molecular identifiers for immune sequencing clone quantification. Study-level information: Four portions were sequenced after RNA from roughly 18,000 or 92,000 naive CD8 cells was split five ways in replicates.

Germline V gene data show CDR1 as MNHEY and CDR2 as SVGEGT. The CDR3 extends over 14 amino acids. V dropped 4 bases and J dropped 3 bases, with 10 bases sitting between them. MiXCR was run by TCRdb on the PCR reads, yielding one entry per CDR3 protein. The data contain around 470,000 distinct CDR3 sequences, roughly 26% of them singletons. The rearrangement uses TRBV6-2 or TRBV6-3 and TRBJ1-5, with D perhaps matching TRBD1 (6 bases). The TCR comes from a human donor in good health. Some libraries in this study had Jurkat cell RNA spiked in. Sequences were obtained from naive CD8+ T cells from blood, with Jurkat cell RNA spiked in. Specified subset: FACS-sorted CD8+CD4-CCR7+CD45RA+ naive T cells. In DNA, the CDR3 is TGTGCCAGCAGTTCCGACAGGTACAATCAGCCCCAGCATTTT. Translated, it gives CASSSDRYNQPQHF.